The TCR beta chain described here comes from a study of T cell clonality in common variable immunodeficiency. Points from the study as a whole: CVID subjects shared fewer TCRbeta clones than healthy controls did. In common variable immunodeficiency, TCR beta chains reportedly carried fewer deletions and N-nucleotide insertions. Compared with healthy controls, CVID subjects showed increased TCRbeta clonality, mostly in about a third. Patient heterogeneity in the CVID cohort limited correlations between repertoire features and clinical complications.

This clone was seen ten or more times. As yet, its antigen is unknown. The read terminates 3 residues before the CDR3 end, so the remaining end is supplied by the germline J gene. CDR1 and CDR2 from the germline V gene are SNHLY and FYNNEI. The CDR3 is 16 amino acids. The V and J ends lost 5 bases and 5 bases respectively, with 21 bases between them. The table came from immunoSEQ multiplex PCR; TCRdb's copy has only in-frame clones and leaves some out. The sample holds more than 55,000 clones, and no clone turns up only once. The chain couples TRBV2 to TRBJ1-2; tentatively, D is TRBD1 (5 bases). Input material: peripheral blood mononuclear cells. The origin of this receptor is a person aged 18 to 75 in good health. The DNA read from the CDR3 is TGTGCCAGCAGTTCCGACAGTTTCCAGGCCCGATATGGC. Translating gives CASSSDSFQARYG. The CDR3, in full, reads CASSSDSFQARYGYTF.